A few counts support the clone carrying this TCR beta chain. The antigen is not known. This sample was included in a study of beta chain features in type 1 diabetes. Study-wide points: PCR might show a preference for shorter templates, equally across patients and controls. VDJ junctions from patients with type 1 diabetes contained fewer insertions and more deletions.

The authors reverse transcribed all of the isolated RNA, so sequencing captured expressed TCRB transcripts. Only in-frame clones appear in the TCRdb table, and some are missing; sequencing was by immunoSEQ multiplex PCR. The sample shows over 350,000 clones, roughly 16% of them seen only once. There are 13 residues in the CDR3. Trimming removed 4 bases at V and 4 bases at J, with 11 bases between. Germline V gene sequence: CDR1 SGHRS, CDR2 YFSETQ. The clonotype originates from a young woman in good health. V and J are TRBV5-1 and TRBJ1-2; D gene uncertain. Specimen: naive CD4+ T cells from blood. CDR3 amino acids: CASSPGRLYGYTF. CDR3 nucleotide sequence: TGCGCCAGCAGCCCCGGCAGACTCTATGGCTACACCTTC.